This passage covers 8 T cell receptor beta chains from one sample sequenced in a study of blood T cell repertoires in COVID-19. Only in-frame clones appear in the TCRdb table, and some are missing; sequencing was by immunoSEQ multiplex PCR. In the table there are roughly 32,000 clones, 90% of which are singletons. The sequenced material came from peripheral blood. The receptors derive from a man older than 75 with acute or convalescent COVID-19.

This clone was picked up a small number of times. This sequence joins TRBV3-1 (or the pseudogene TRBV3-2) and TRBJ1-6; 8 bases align to TRBD1. This CDR3 spans 11 amino acids. The V segment lost 1 base and the J segment 16 bases; nucleotides outside the gene matches: 0. Germline V gene lookup returns CDR1 LGHDT and CDR2 YNNKEL (reference sequence). CDR3 loop: CASSQGDRLHF. The DNA of the CDR3 is TGTGCCAGCAGCCAAGGGGACAGGCTCCACTTT.

The chain has TRBV18 and TRBJ2-1; the D gene is possibly TRBD1 (6 bases). V lost 1 base, J lost 7 bases, and 14 bases lay in between. The CDR3 is 15 amino acids. The germline CDR1 and CDR2 sequences are KGHSH and LQKENI. The CDR3 DNA reads as TGTGCCAGCTCACCACGGGACACGTCTAAAAATGAGCAGTTCTTC. It yields the protein CASSPRDTSKNEQFF.

This clone was detected a few times. The chain couples TRBV24-1 to TRBJ2-3, with no clear D. V was shortened by 4 bases and J by 0 bases, with 10 bases between the two germline ends. The CDR3 has 15 residues. Looked up from germline, CDR1 is KGHDR and CDR2 is SFDVKD. The CDR3 reads CATSEPQVSTDTQYF. The CDR3 nucleotides are TGTGCCACCAGTGAGCCGCAGGTTAGCACAGATACGCAGTATTTT.

The chain recombines TRBV9 with TRBJ2-1; TRBD1 might be the D (5 bases). The germline V gene encodes CDR1 SGDLS and CDR2 YYNGEE. V was cut by 7 bases and J by 4 bases, with 21 bases left in between. The CDR3 spans 16 residues. The CDR3 coding sequence is TGTGCCAGCGGACAAGATACAGGCCGACGGTACAATGAGCAGTTCTTC. Residues: CASGQDTGRRYNEQFF.

The J gene is TRBJ1-2, the V gene TRBV7-9; 9 nucleotides match TRBD1. In germline, CDR1 is SEHNR, CDR2 FQNEAQ (reference sequence). V trimming: 2 bases; J trimming: 4 bases; junction bases outside the gene matches: 8. CDR3 length: 16 amino acids. CDR3 sequence (DNA): TGTGCCAGCAGCTTACCGACAGGGGGGTCCTCCTATGGCTACACCTTC. The encoded protein is CASSLPTGGSSYGYTF.

The chain has TRBV11-1 and TRBJ2-3, with TRBD2 matching over 7 bases. Trimming removed 5 bases from V and 3 bases from J; junction bases left unmatched: 2. CDR3 length: 13 residues. Germline CDR1 is SGHAT and CDR2 is FQDESV (reference sequence). The CDR3 reads CASSAGGTDTQYF. The CDR3 region has the DNA TGTGCCAGCAGCGCCGGGGGGACAGATACGCAGTATTTT.

The sample holds a few counts of this clone. The chain employs TRBV24-1 and TRBJ1-1; 8 nucleotides line up with TRBD1. The germline CDR1 and CDR2 sequences are KGHDR and SFDVKD. The J segment lost 1 base and the V segment lost 7 bases, leaving 1 base of the junction unmatched. The CDR3 has 13 amino acids. CDR3 DNA sequence: TGTGCCACCAGCGGACAGGGGAACACTGAAGCTTTCTTT. As protein: CATSGQGNTEAFF.

J is TRBJ2-1 and V is TRBV4-2; D unresolved. Germline CDR1 reads LGHNA; CDR2 reads YNFKEQ. CDR3 length: 15 residues. V was cut by 1 base and J by 3 bases, with 10 bases left in between. The CDR3 nucleotides are TGTGCCAGCAGCCAAGGATCAAGACTCTACAATGAGCAGTTCTTC. It translates to CASSQGSRLYNEQFF.